The 7 T cell receptor beta chains in this list originate from one sample, sequenced in a study of blood T cell repertoires in COVID-19. Produced via immunoSEQ multiplex PCR; TCRdb's table is partial and in-frame only. The profile shows fewer than 350,000 clones, approximately 86% of them singletons. The material sequenced was peripheral blood. These receptors were taken from a woman aged 70-85 years with COVID-19, enrolled during active disease.

The rearrangement uses TRBV7-6 and TRBJ2-5; maybe TRBD2 (5 bases). V was clipped by 0 bases and J by 5 bases, with 13 bases between them. Germline V gene lookup returns CDR1 SGHVS and CDR2 FNYEAQ. The CDR3 spans 15 residues. The CDR3 sequence is CASSLARAVGETQYF. The CDR3 DNA sequence: TGTGCCAGCAGCTTAGCGAGGGCGGTGGGGGAGACCCAGTACTTC.

The CDR3 nucleotides read TGTGCCAGCAGCTTAAGGGGCTCGGCTTTCTTT. This sequence encodes CASSLRGSAFF. The gene calls are TRBV7-6 and TRBJ1-1; weak D call: TRBD1 (5 bases). CDR3 length equals 11 residues. Germline loops: CDR1 SGHVS, CDR2 FNYEAQ. V shed 2 bases and J shed 11 bases, with 9 bases lying between them. Looking up the rest from reference TRBV7-6 and TRBJ1-1 gives the full variable domain: GAGVSQSPRYKVTKRGQDVALRCDPISGHVSLYWYRQALGQGPEFLTYFNYEAQQDKSGLPNDRFSAERPEGSISTLTIQRTEQRDSAMYRCASSLRGSAFFGQGTRLTVV.

The chain employs TRBV27 and TRBJ2-2; 12 positions match TRBD2. The length of the CDR3 is 16 residues. V lost 5 bases and J lost 9; bases outside the gene matches: 10. Germline V CDR1 and CDR2: MNHEY, SMNVEV (reference sequence). CDR3 sequence (DNA): TGTGCCAGCAGTCCGGTCGGACTAGCGGGGCGCAGGGAGCTGTTTTTT. As protein: CASSPVGLAGRRELFF.

This clone was seen a single time. The chain joins TRBV5-1 to TRBJ2-3; 9 bases are shared with TRBD2. The junction had 8 bases not matched to a gene; V was cut back by 0 bases and J by 6 bases. Per germline, CDR1 SGHRS and CDR2 YFSETQ. This CDR3 is 16 amino acids long. CDR3 residues: CASSLEGSGGSDTQYF. CDR3 nucleotides: TGCGCCAGCAGCTTGGAAGGTAGCGGGGGTAGCGATACGCAGTATTTT.

The rearrangement uses TRBV4-1 and TRBJ1-2; D may be TRBD1 (5 bases). Germline V gene sequence: CDR1 MGHRA, CDR2 YSYEKL. V lost 1 base, J lost 0 bases, and 9 bases lay in between. This CDR3 has 15 amino acids. The CDR3 bases are TGCGCCAGCAGCCAAGCTACAGGTACTAACTATGGCTACACCTTC. Translating it yields CASSQATGTNYGYTF.

The V gene is TRBV6-2 or TRBV6-3, the J gene TRBJ2-1; the match to TRBD1 covers 7 bases. Germline V CDR1 and CDR2: MNHEY, SVGEGT. Trimming took 2 bases from V and 1 from J; bases not matched to a gene: 2. This CDR3 has 15 amino acids. The chain's CDR3 is CASSYGTASYNEQFF. The DNA for the CDR3 is TGTGCCAGCAGTTACGGGACAGCATCCTACAATGAGCAGTTCTTC.

The gene calls are TRBV6-5 and TRBJ2-7; tentative D call: TRBD1 (7 bases). This CDR3 has 14 residues. CDR1 is MNHEY and CDR2 is SVGAGI in the germline V gene. V was shortened by 2 bases and J by 2 bases, with 10 bases between the two germline ends. The CDR3, as DNA: TGTGCCAGCAGTTACCAGGGGGGAACCTACGAGCAGTACTTC. Protein: CASSYQGGTYEQYF.